The 5 T cell receptor beta chains presented below share a single source sample, sequenced in a study of blood T cells in healthy people across ages. Primed by a sample-barcoded 5' primer and a J-beta primer mix, a second PCR proceeded for about 6 to 11 cycles. TCRdb ran MiXCR on the 5' RACE reads and lists one entry per CDR3 protein. The sample carries approximately 2,000,000 distinct CDR3 sequences, 39% recorded once. Sequencing input: blood. The receptors stem from a human donor in good health.

The chain combines TRBV4-3 with TRBJ1-6, with a weak D call TRBD1 (6 bases). From germline, CDR1 is LGHNA and CDR2 YSLEER. This CDR3 has 17 residues. With 11 bases removed from V and 0 bases from J, the gap between germline ends came to 20 bases. The DNA for the CDR3 is TGCGCCGGCGCGCAAAGGGGGTCGAGCTCCTATAATTCACCCCTCCACTTT. This codes for CAGAQRGSSSYNSPLHF.

The chain links TRBV4-3 to TRBJ2-4, with 11 bases identical to TRBD2. Germline values: CDR1 LGHNA, CDR2 YSLEER. The junction had 13 bases not matched to a gene; V was cut back by 0 bases and J by 6 bases. The CDR3 totals 19 residues. The CDR3 coding sequence is TGCGCCAGCAGCCAAGATGGATGGGAACTAGCGGGGGCGGGAAACATTCAGTACTTC. Translation gives CASSQDGWELAGAGNIQYF.

This clonotype appeared a few times. The chain is built from TRBV4-3 and TRBJ1-2; D is perhaps TRBD1 (6 bases). The CDR3 extends over 16 amino acids. Germline V lookup: CDR1 LGHNA, CDR2 YSLEER. Between the trimmed V and J ends, which lost 2 bases and 6 bases, there was a span of 19 bases. The CDR3 region has the DNA TGCGCCAGCAGCCAAAAGAGGACAGTTAGCCTCCATGGCTACACCTTC. Translated, it gives CASSQKRTVSLHGYTF.

The table lists this clonotype with many counts. The chain couples TRBV20-1 to TRBJ2-3, with D tentatively TRBD1 (5 bases). CDR3 length: 16 amino acids. CDR1 and CDR2 (germline): DFQATT, SNEGSKA (reference sequence). V lost 0 bases and J lost 0, with 13 bases in between. DNA for the CDR3: TGCAGTGCTAGAGATCTCGGCAGGGCTAGCACAGATACGCAGTATTTT. Amino acids: CSARDLGRASTDTQYF.

The rearrangement joins TRBV2 to TRBJ2-7; D remains ambiguous. CDR3 length: 16 residues. Between the trimmed V and J ends, which lost 0 bases and 5 bases, there was a span of 17 bases. Germline-derived CDR1 and CDR2 are SNHLY and FYNNEI. The CDR3 loop is CASSEALLGQFNEQYF. CDR3 bases: TGTGCCAGCAGTGAAGCGCTTCTTGGGCAGTTTAACGAGCAGTACTTC.